This T cell receptor (beta chain) is from a study of graft-versus-host responses after intestinal transplantation. Study information: All recipients were given anti-thymocyte globulin induction, and tacrolimus and steroids were then administered for about three years.

Points from the study as a whole: Patients with graft-donor T cell macrochimerism had high graft-versus-host to host-versus-graft clonal ratios in allografts. GvH clonotypes were identified within recipient marrow, with a subset emerging first in ileum or blood.

Trimming stripped 3 bases from V and 0 bases from J, with 6 bases between. The CDR3 runs to 13 residues. Germline V CDR1 and CDR2: SGHNT, YYREEE (reference sequence). This table comes from immunoSEQ multiplex PCR, and its TCRdb copy is limited to in-frame clones, with some not included. The sample has 25,000 or so clones; more than 90% are singletons. This clone is a singleton in its sample. Its antigen is unknown. J is TRBJ1-2 and V is TRBV5-4; D uncertain. The clonotype comes from a human patient who received an intestinal transplant, so some T cells may come from the graft donor. The sequencing used PBMCs, collected almost 40 days after intestinal transplant. The CDR3 DNA sequence: TGTGCCAGCAGCTGTGGGCCTAACTATGGCTACACCTTC. Its protein product is CASSCGPNYGYTF.